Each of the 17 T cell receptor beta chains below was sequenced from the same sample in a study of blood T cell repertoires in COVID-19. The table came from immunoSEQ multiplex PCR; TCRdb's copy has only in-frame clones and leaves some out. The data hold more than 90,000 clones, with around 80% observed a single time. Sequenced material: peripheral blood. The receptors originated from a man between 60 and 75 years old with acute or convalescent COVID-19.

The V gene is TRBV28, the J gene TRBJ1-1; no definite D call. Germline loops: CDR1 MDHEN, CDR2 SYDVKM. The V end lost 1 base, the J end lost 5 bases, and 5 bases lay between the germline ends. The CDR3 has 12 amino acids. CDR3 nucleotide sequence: TGTGCCAGCAGTTTATCGAGGACTGAAGCTTTCTTT. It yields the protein CASSLSRTEAFF.

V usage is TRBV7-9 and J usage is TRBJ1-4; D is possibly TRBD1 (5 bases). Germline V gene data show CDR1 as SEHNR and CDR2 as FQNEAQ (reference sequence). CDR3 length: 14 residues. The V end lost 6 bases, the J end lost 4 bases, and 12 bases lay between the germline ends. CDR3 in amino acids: CASRAVQGNEKLFF. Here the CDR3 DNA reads TGTGCCAGCAGGGCGGTGCAGGGTAATGAAAAACTGTTTTTT.

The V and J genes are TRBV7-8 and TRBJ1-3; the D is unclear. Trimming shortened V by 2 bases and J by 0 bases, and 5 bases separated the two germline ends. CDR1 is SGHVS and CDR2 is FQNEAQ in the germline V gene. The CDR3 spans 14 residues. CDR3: CASSLSPSGNTIYF. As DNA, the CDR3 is TGTGCCAGCAGCTTAAGCCCCTCTGGAAACACCATATATTTT.

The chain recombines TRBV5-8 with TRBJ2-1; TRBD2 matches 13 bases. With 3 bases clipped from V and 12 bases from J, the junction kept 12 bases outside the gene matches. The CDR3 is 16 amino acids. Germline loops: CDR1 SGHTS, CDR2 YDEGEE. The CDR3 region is CASSWTGTSGVTRQFF. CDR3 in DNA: TGTGCCAGCAGCTGGACCGGGACTAGCGGGGTCACGAGGCAGTTCTTC.

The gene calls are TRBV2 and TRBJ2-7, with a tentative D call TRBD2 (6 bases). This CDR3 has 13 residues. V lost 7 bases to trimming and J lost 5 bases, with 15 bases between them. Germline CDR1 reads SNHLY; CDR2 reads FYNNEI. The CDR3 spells CASNQSPGDEQYV. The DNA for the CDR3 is TGTGCCAGCAACCAGTCTCCGGGGGACGAGCAGTACGTC.

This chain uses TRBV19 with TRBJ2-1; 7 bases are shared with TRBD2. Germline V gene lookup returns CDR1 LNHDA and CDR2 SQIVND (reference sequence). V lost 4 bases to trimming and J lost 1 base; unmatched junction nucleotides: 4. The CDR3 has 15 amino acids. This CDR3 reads CASSNLAASYNEQFF. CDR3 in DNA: TGTGCCAGTAGTAATCTAGCGGCGTCCTACAATGAGCAGTTCTTC.

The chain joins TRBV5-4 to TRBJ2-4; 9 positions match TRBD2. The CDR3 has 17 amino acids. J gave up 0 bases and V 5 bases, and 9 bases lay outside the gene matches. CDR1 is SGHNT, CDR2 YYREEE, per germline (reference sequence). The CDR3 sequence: CASSFAGGPLAKNIQYF. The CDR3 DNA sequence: TGTGCCAGCAGTTTTGCGGGGGGGCCACTAGCCAAAAACATTCAGTACTTC. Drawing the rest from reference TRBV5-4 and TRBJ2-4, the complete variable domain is ETGVTQSPTHLIKTRGQQVTLRCSSQSGHNTVSWYQQALGQGPQFIFQYYREEENGRGNFPPRFSGLQFPNYSSELNVNALELDDSALYLCASSFAGGPLAKNIQYFGAGTRLSVL.

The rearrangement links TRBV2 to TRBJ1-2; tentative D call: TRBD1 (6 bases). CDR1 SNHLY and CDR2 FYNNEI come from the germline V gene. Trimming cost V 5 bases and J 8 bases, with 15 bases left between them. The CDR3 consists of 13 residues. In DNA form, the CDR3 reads TGTGCCAGCAGTTACACAGGGAGACAGGGCTACACCTTC. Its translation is CASSYTGRQGYTF.

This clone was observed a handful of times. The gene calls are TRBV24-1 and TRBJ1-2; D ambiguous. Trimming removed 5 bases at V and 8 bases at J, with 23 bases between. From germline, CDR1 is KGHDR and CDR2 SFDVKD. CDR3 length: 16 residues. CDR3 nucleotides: TGTGCCACCAGTGGAGAAAGGGTGCCGGGGATGTCAGGCTACACCTTC. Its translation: CATSGERVPGMSGYTF.

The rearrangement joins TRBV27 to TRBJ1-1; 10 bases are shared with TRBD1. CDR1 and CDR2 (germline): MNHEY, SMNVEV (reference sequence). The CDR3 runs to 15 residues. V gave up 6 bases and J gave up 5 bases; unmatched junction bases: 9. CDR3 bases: TGTGCCAGCAGGCCGGGACAGGGGTTATGGACTGAAGCTTTCTTT. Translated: CASRPGQGLWTEAFF.

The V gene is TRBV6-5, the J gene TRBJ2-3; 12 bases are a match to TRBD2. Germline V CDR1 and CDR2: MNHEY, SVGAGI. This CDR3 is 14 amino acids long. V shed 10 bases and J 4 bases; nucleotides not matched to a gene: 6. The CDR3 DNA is TGTGCCACCCTAGCGGGAGGGAAGTCAGATACGCAGTATTTT. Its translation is CATLAGGKSDTQYF.

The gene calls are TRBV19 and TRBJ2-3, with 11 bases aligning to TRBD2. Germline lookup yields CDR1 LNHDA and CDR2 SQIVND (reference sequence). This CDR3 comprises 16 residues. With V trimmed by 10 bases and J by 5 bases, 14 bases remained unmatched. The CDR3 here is CATSPDLLAGEDTQYF. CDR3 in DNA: TGTGCCACCTCCCCGGATTTACTAGCGGGAGAAGATACGCAGTATTTT.

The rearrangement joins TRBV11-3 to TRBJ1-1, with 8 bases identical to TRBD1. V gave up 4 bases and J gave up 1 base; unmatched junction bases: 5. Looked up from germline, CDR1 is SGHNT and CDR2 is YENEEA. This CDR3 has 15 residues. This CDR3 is CASSSRTGWNTEAFF. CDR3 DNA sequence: TGTGCCAGCAGCTCGCGGACAGGGTGGAACACTGAAGCTTTCTTT.

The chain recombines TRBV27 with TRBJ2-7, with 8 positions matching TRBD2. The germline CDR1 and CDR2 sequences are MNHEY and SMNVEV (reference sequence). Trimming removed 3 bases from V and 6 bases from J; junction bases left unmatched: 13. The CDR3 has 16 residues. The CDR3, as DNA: TGTGCCAGCAGTTTCTCCCAGGTCTCCCGGGAGGGCGAGCAGTACTTC. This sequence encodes CASSFSQVSREGEQYF.

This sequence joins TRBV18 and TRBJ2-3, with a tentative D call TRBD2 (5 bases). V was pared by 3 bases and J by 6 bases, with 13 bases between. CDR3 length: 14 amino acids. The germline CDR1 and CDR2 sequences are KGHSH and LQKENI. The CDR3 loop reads CASSPPPGSDTQYF. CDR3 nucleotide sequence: TGTGCCAGCTCACCGCCTCCGGGGTCGGATACGCAGTATTTT.

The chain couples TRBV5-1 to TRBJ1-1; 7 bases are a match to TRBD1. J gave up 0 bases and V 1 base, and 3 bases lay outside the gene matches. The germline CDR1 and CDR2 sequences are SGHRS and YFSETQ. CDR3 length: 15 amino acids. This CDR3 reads CASSLRGQMNTEAFF. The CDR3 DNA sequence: TGCGCCAGCAGCTTGAGGGGACAGATGAACACTGAAGCTTTCTTT.

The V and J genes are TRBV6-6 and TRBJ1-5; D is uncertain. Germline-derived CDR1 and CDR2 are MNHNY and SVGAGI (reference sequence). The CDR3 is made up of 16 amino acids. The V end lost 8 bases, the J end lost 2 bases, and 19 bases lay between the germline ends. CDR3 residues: CASDINEARGNQPQHF. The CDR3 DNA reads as TGTGCCAGCGATATAAATGAGGCCAGAGGCAATCAGCCCCAGCATTTT.